Listed here are 32 T cell receptor beta chains from one sample, sequenced in a study of blood T cell repertoires in COVID-19. Assay used: immunoSEQ multiplex PCR; TCRdb lists only in-frame clones, some missing. The sample carries about 170,000 clones, about nine tenths recorded once. The sample consisted of peripheral blood. All receptors come from a woman aged 45-65 years with acute or convalescent COVID-19.

The chain's CDR3 is CASSLSGGAKETQYF. For the CDR3, the DNA is TGTGCCAGCAGTTTATCCGGGGGGGCCAAAGAGACCCAGTACTTC. The chain combines TRBV27 with TRBJ2-5, with TRBD2 matching over 8 bases. After removal of 0 bases from V and 3 bases from J, the junction contained 3 bases not matched to a gene. The CDR3 has 15 residues. CDR1 is MNHEY, CDR2 SMNVEV, per germline (reference sequence).

The rearrangement links TRBV6-5 to TRBJ1-1; maybe TRBD1 (6 bases). V was shortened by 4 bases and J by 1 base, with 7 bases between the two germline ends. Per germline, CDR1 MNHEY and CDR2 SVGAGI. The CDR3 covers 13 residues. CDR3 residues: CASSLTGNTEAFF. CDR3 sequence (DNA): TGTGCCAGCAGTTTGACAGGGAACACTGAAGCTTTCTTT.

The chain carries TRBV18 and TRBJ1-2; D unclear. CDR1 and CDR2 (germline): KGHSH, LQKENI. Between the trimmed V and J ends, which lost 8 bases and 0 bases, there was a span of 13 bases. This CDR3 contains 14 residues. The CDR3 is CASTPGVSNYGYTF. The CDR3 DNA reads TGTGCCAGCACCCCGGGAGTTTCTAACTATGGCTACACCTTC.

The chain links TRBV11-2 to TRBJ2-1; 16 bases agree with TRBD2. The CDR3 is made up of 17 amino acids. In germline, CDR1 is SGHAT, CDR2 FQNNGV. J gave up 7 bases and V 8 bases, and 11 bases lay outside the gene matches. In DNA form, the CDR3 reads TGTGCCAGCCGACTAAGGGGACTAGCGGGAGGGCCGAATGAGCAGTTCTTC. Translating gives CASRLRGLAGGPNEQFF.

This sequence joins TRBV5-1 and TRBJ2-7; D is perhaps TRBD1 (6 bases). V was trimmed by 0 bases and J by 0 bases, leaving 13 bases between them. Germline lookup yields CDR1 SGHRS and CDR2 YFSETQ. The CDR3 runs to 16 residues. This CDR3 reads CASSLGGTTSSYEQYF. The CDR3 nucleotides are TGCGCCAGCAGCTTGGGGGGGACAACAAGCTCCTACGAGCAGTACTTC.

The V and J genes are TRBV4-1 and TRBJ2-1, with TRBD2 identical over 10 bases. CDR3 length: 19 amino acids. Germline CDR1 MGHRA, CDR2 YSYEKL. With 2 bases clipped from V and 0 bases from J, the junction kept 10 bases outside the gene matches. In DNA form, the CDR3 reads TGCGCCAGCAGCCAATATACCTCTAGCGGGGGCAGCTCCTACAATGAGCAGTTCTTC. It codes for CASSQYTSSGGSSYNEQFF.

The chain couples TRBV6-5 to TRBJ1-1; 9 nucleotides line up with TRBD1. Looked up from germline, CDR1 is MNHEY and CDR2 is SVGAGI. The trim removed 6 bases at V and 4 bases at J, leaving 3 bases unmatched. The CDR3 contains 13 residues. The CDR3 nucleotides read TGTGCCAGCAGAAAGACAGGGGGCACTGAAGCTTTCTTT. It specifies CASRKTGGTEAFF.

The chain is built from TRBV11-3 and TRBJ2-3, with TRBD2 matching over 7 bases. With V trimmed by 4 bases and J by 3 bases, 10 bases remained unmatched. The CDR3 is made up of 16 amino acids. The germline V gene encodes CDR1 SGHNT and CDR2 YENEEA. DNA for the CDR3: TGTGCCAGCAGCTCCGGCAGGGTAGCGGGTACAGATACGCAGTATTTT. Its translation: CASSSGRVAGTDTQYF.

This chain links TRBV27 with TRBJ2-5, with D perhaps TRBD1 (6 bases). The V end was cut by 2 bases, the J end by 2 bases, with 12 bases between. This CDR3 spans 15 amino acids. CDR1 and CDR2 from the germline V gene are MNHEY and SMNVEV (reference sequence). In DNA, the CDR3 is TGTGCCAGCAGTTTAATTGGGGGCCGTCAAGAGACCCAGTACTTC. It yields the protein CASSLIGGRQETQYF.

The chain couples TRBV6-5 to TRBJ1-1; 9 bases match TRBD1. The germline gives CDR1 MNHEY, CDR2 SVGAGI. The CDR3 length is 13 residues. V shed 7 bases and J 3 bases; nucleotides not matched to a gene: 3. The DNA of the CDR3 is TGTGCCAGCATGGGACAGGGCTACACTGAAGCTTTCTTT. Its protein product is CASMGQGYTEAFF.

This sequence joins TRBV5-1 and TRBJ1-4; D unclear. From germline, CDR1 is SGHRS and CDR2 YFSETQ. The V end was cut by 5 bases, the J end by 1 base, with 12 bases between. This CDR3 comprises 15 residues. The CDR3 reads CASSSGSQTNEKLFF. The DNA of the CDR3 is TGCGCCAGCAGTAGCGGGTCTCAAACTAATGAAAAACTGTTTTTT.

This chain joins TRBV7-3 and TRBJ1-2; 9 bases map to TRBD1. Germline CDR1 reads SGHTA; CDR2 reads FQGTGA. This CDR3 region has 16 residues. The ends lost 3 bases at V and 4 bases at J; junction bases unmatched: 9. The CDR3 region is CASSLTPGQGTYGYTF. The CDR3 DNA reads TGTGCCAGCAGCTTGACACCGGGACAGGGAACCTATGGCTACACCTTC.

V usage is TRBV7-9 and J usage is TRBJ1-4; tentatively, D is TRBD1 (6 bases). With 5 bases removed from V and 4 bases from J, the gap between germline ends came to 20 bases. The CDR3 sequence is 17 residues long. Per the germline V gene, CDR1 is SEHNR and CDR2 is FQNEAQ (reference sequence). CDR3 in DNA: TGTGCCAGCAGCCACCTACTTGGGGGCAGGAGTAATGAAAAACTGTTTTTT. Amino acids: CASSHLLGGRSNEKLFF. Variable domain in full (rest from reference TRBV7-9 and TRBJ1-4): DTGVSQNPRHKITKRGQNVTFRCDPISEHNRLYWYRQTLGQGPEFLTYFQNEAQLEKSRLLSDRFSAERPKGSFSTLEIQRTEQGDSAMYLCASSHLLGGRSNEKLFFGSGTQLSVL.

The sample holds a few counts of this clone. The V gene is TRBV19, the J gene TRBJ2-1, with TRBD2 identical over 13 bases. The germline CDR1 and CDR2 sequences are LNHDA and SQIVND (reference sequence). The CDR3 length is 16 residues. The V and J ends lost 6 bases and 0 bases, in that order; junction bases with no gene match: 2. Here the CDR3 DNA reads TGTGCCAGTAGCGGGACTAGCGGGGACTCCTACAATGAGCAGTTCTTC. Amino acids: CASSGTSGDSYNEQFF.

This chain uses TRBV19 with TRBJ1-3; TRBD1 aligns across 8 bases. This CDR3 has 16 residues. The germline CDR1 and CDR2 sequences are LNHDA and SQIVND (reference sequence). With V trimmed by 5 bases and J by 4 bases, 10 bases remained unmatched. The CDR3 DNA reads TGTGCCAGTAGTGCAAACCAGGGGGCATTGGGAAACACCATATATTTT. Translation gives CASSANQGALGNTIYF.

V and J are TRBV5-1 and TRBJ2-3; TRBD2 is a possible D gene (7 bases). The CDR3 runs 14 residues. CDR1 and CDR2 from the germline V gene are SGHRS and YFSETQ. The ends were cut back, 6 bases at V and 2 bases at J, with 13 bases in the middle. The CDR3 DNA is TGCGCCAGCACTCGGGGGGCGGTCACAGATACGCAGTATTTT. This translates into CASTRGAVTDTQYF. The full variable domain, with the rest looked up from reference TRBV5-1 and TRBJ2-3, is KAGVTQTPRYLIKTRGQQVTLSCSPISGHRSVSWYQQTPGQGLQFLFEYFSETQRNKGNFPGRFSGRQFSNSRSEMNVSTLELGDSALYLCASTRGAVTDTQYFGPGTRLTVL.

In this sample, this clone turned up once. The chain couples TRBV3-1 (or the pseudogene TRBV3-2) to TRBJ1-3; TRBD1 matches at 7 bases. V lost 4 bases, J lost 7 bases, and 4 bases stayed unmatched. Looked up from germline, CDR1 is LGHDT and CDR2 is YNNKEL (reference sequence). CDR3 length: 13 amino acids. The CDR3 DNA reads TGTGCCAGCAGCCCCACAGGGGTGAACACCATATATTTT. It codes for CASSPTGVNTIYF.

The chain employs TRBV18 and TRBJ1-2, with 7 bases that match TRBD1. The CDR3 totals 14 residues. Germline trimming cut 5 bases from V and 5 bases from J; bases unmatched to any gene: 8. In germline, CDR1 is KGHSH, CDR2 LQKENI. The DNA for the CDR3 is TGTGCCAGCTCATCCAGACAGGGCGAATATGGCTACACCTTC. Protein product: CASSSRQGEYGYTF.

This clone was counted between two and nine times. The chain uses TRBV5-4 and TRBJ2-1; 9 bases align to TRBD2. Trimming at V came to 2 bases and at J to 4 bases, leaving 7 bases not matched to a gene. The length of the CDR3 is 16 residues. CDR1 is SGHNT and CDR2 is YYREEE in the germline V gene (reference sequence). For the CDR3, the DNA is TGTGCCAGCAGCTTAGGGCTAGCGGGACCGTACAATGAGCAGTTCTTC. Translation: CASSLGLAGPYNEQFF. Combining the CDR3 with reference TRBV5-4 and TRBJ2-1 gives the whole variable domain ETGVTQSPTHLIKTRGQQVTLRCSSQSGHNTVSWYQQALGQGPQFIFQYYREEENGRGNFPPRFSGLQFPNYSSELNVNALELDDSALYLCASSLGLAGPYNEQFFGPGTRLTVL.

The chain recombines TRBV7-2 with TRBJ1-3; 8 bases are a match to TRBD1. There are 15 residues in the CDR3. V gave up 5 bases and J gave up 4 bases; unmatched junction bases: 7. Germline assignment: CDR1 SGHTA and CDR2 FQGNSA. CDR3 DNA sequence: TGTGCCAGCAGCGTCGACAGGGGTAAAGGAAACACCATATATTTT. It specifies CASSVDRGKGNTIYF.

The chain couples TRBV6-1 to TRBJ1-6; no clear D. The CDR3 is 15 residues long. The germline V gene encodes CDR1 MNHNS and CDR2 SASEGT. V lost 0 bases to trimming and J lost 9 bases, with 12 bases between them. CDR3 in DNA: TGTGCCAGCAGTGAAGCGCTTCATGGCACTTCACCCCTCCACTTT. Protein: CASSEALHGTSPLHF.

The chain links TRBV5-5 to TRBJ1-2; D uncertain. The V end was cut by 0 bases, the J end by 6 bases, with 6 bases between. This CDR3 contains 12 residues. CDR1 and CDR2 from the germline V gene are SGHKS and YYEKEE (reference sequence). The CDR3 here is CASSLDSHGYTF. The CDR3, as DNA: TGTGCCAGCAGCTTGGACAGTCATGGCTACACCTTC. The full variable domain, rest sourced from reference TRBV5-5 and TRBJ1-2, is DAGVTQSPTHLIKTRGQQVTLRCSPISGHKSVSWYQQVLGQGPQFIFQYYEKEERGRGNFPDRFSARQFPNYSSELNVNALLLGDSALYLCASSLDSHGYTFGSGTRLTVV.

The rearrangement uses TRBV5-6 and TRBJ2-1; tentative D call: TRBD2 (5 bases). V dropped 3 bases and J dropped 6 bases, with 16 bases sitting between them. The V gene's germline CDR1 is SGHDT and CDR2 YYEEEE. The length of the CDR3 is 15 residues. CDR3 sequence reads: CASSSGWSPVNEQFF. In nucleotides, the CDR3 is TGTGCCAGCAGCTCGGGGTGGAGTCCTGTCAATGAGCAGTTCTTC.

The chain is built from TRBV7-2 and TRBJ2-1; 11 nucleotides line up with TRBD2. The CDR3 consists of 15 residues. Germline trimming cut 3 bases from V and 4 bases from J; bases unmatched to any gene: 2. Germline V gives CDR1 SGHTA, CDR2 FQGNSA. CDR3 sequence reads: CASSFRTSGYNEQFF. The CDR3, as DNA: TGTGCCAGCAGCTTTAGGACTAGCGGGTACAATGAGCAGTTCTTC.

V and J are TRBV11-2 and TRBJ2-7, with 9 bases that match TRBD1. V gave up 1 base and J gave up 3 bases; unmatched junction bases: 10. In germline, CDR1 is SGHAT, CDR2 FQNNGV. The CDR3 contains 17 residues. CDR3 coding DNA: TGTGCCAGCAGCTTAGGCCCCCGGACAGGGGATCGCTACGAGCAGTACTTC. It specifies CASSLGPRTGDRYEQYF.

The genes are TRBV5-4 and TRBJ1-2; D remains unclear. The CDR3 extends over 17 amino acids. Germline lookup yields CDR1 SGHNT and CDR2 YYREEE (reference sequence). The V end lost 0 bases, the J end lost 5 bases, and 20 bases lay between the germline ends. The CDR3 loop is CASSLGGGDPSSYGYTF. In nucleotides, the CDR3 is TGTGCCAGCAGCTTGGGCGGAGGAGACCCCTCTTCATATGGCTACACCTTC.

V is TRBV23-1 and J is TRBJ1-2; D is unresolved. TRBV23-1 is noted as an ORF with a role that remains uncertain. The ends were cut back, 9 bases at V and 1 base at J, with 15 bases in the middle. The CDR3 is made up of 14 amino acids. CDR3 sequence (DNA): TGCGCCAGAAGACGGGGAGGAGTTAACTATGGCTACACCTTC. Amino acid sequence: CARRRGGVNYGYTF.

The chain carries TRBV4-1 and TRBJ2-5, with 9 bases identical to TRBD2. The CDR3 is made up of 17 amino acids. Germline loops: CDR1 MGHRA, CDR2 YSYEKL. V lost 0 bases and J lost 5; bases outside the gene matches: 10. CDR3 protein: CASSQDRFAGGGETQYF. CDR3 bases: TGCGCCAGCAGCCAAGATCGATTCGCGGGAGGGGGTGAGACCCAGTACTTC.

The CDR3 DNA reads as TGTGCCAGCAGCCCGGGACTCGGGGAGCTGTTTTTT. Protein sequence: CASSPGLGELFF. The chain has TRBV7-2 and TRBJ2-2, with D possibly matching TRBD2 (6 bases). CDR3 length: 12 residues. Per the germline V gene, CDR1 is SGHTA and CDR2 is FQGNSA. V lost 5 bases to trimming and J lost 7 bases, with 8 bases between them.

J is TRBJ2-1 and V is TRBV19, with D uncertain. CDR3 size: 15 residues. Germline V gives CDR1 LNHDA, CDR2 SQIVND (reference sequence). The V and J ends lost 6 bases and 0 bases respectively, with 12 bases between them. CDR3 in amino acids: CASSPDSSSYNEQFF. CDR3 in DNA: TGTGCCAGTAGCCCTGACTCTAGCTCCTACAATGAGCAGTTCTTC.

J is TRBJ2-7 and V is TRBV7-2, with D maybe TRBD2 (5 bases). Germline V gives CDR1 SGHTA, CDR2 FQGNSA. This CDR3 is built from 11 residues. Trimming removed 4 bases at V and 8 bases at J, with 9 bases between. CDR3 sequence: CASSSAGKQYF. The CDR3 DNA reads as TGTGCCAGCAGCTCGGCGGGCAAGCAGTACTTC.

The rearrangement links TRBV6-2 or TRBV6-3 to TRBJ1-5; D gene ambiguous. Trimming cost V 3 bases and J 3 bases, with 3 bases left between them. The germline V gene encodes CDR1 MNHEY and CDR2 SVGEGT. The CDR3 runs to 12 residues. The CDR3 region is CASSYHNQPQHF. The CDR3 DNA sequence: TGTGCCAGCAGTTATCACAATCAGCCCCAGCATTTT.